What follows describes a single T cell receptor (beta chain). It has no known antigen specificity. Per-nucleotide qualities are absent, and no much larger clonotype sits a single base away. V is pruned by 6 bases and J by 4 bases, leaving 10 bases of the junction without a gene match. The CDR3 contains 17 residues, cysteine and phenylalanine counted. Only the CDR3 DNA stays, 51 bases, in frame from base 1. Looking up the germline V gene yields CDR1 SNHLY and CDR2 FYNNEI. The data stem from a study of T cells in Graves' hyperthyroidism and ophthalmopathy (dated by TCRdb to between 2019 and 2020). Turning to the overall study: Peripheral blood was collected at initial diagnosis, before any treatment. A discovery cohort of approximately 100 patients, fewer than 50 with Graves' ophthalmopathy and over 55 with stable Graves' hyperthyroidism, was used to find distinguishing TCR V-J signatures. The roughly 94 discovery patients were randomly split 7:3 into training and test sets. Whether ophthalmopathy could be predicted prospectively was tested in an independent validation cohort made up of under 20 hyperthyroidism patients plus 17 patients who later progressed to ophthalmopathy. TCR Vbeta CDR3 sequencing of fewer than 150 peripheral blood samples (more than 40 ophthalmopathy, around 80 hyperthyroidism and roughly 17 progressor patients) is reported in the paper. In addition, the study compared T-cell repertoires in thyroid tissue and in blood from roughly 6 Graves' hyperthyroidism patients. Following sampling, methimazole starting at 30 mg daily was given to hyperthyroidism patients, and high-dose intravenous methylprednisolone was given to ophthalmopathy patients.

Moderately to severely active disease, a Clinical Activity Score of at least 3, a NOSPECS grade of at least 4, and a duration under 3 months were present in ophthalmopathy patients. Exclusion was applied to patients with uncontrolled infections, other autoimmune diseases, pregnancy or lactation. Diagnoses were based on clinical symptoms, serum thyroxine and TRAb, thyroid ultrasound and orbital computed tomography. PBMCs were separated from under 12 ml of fresh peripheral blood using Ficoll-Paque density gradient centrifugation. Total RNA was extracted using Trizol reagent, and RNA quality was assessed on an Agilent 2100 Bioanalyzer. General findings and caveats noted by the study authors: Most expanded thyroid clonotypes (frequency above 0.001) were also detected in blood, a finding suggesting that blood repertoires may reflect thyroid immune responses. Sample size was not statistically predetermined, and blinding of investigators to group allocation was not performed. A 13 V-J signature model separated ophthalmopathy from stable hyperthyroidism, with around 91% sensitivity and about 81% specificity in cross-validation and 80%/75% in testing. During validation, the model predicted progression to ophthalmopathy a median of about 6.5 months ahead of onset, with roughly 65% sensitivity and 72% to 80% specificity.

The TCR beta CDR3 regions were amplified from the RNA transcripts. The first round of RT-PCR for the TCR CDR3 was performed with the HTBI primer set and the Qiagen OneStep RT-PCR kit. The libraries were constructed in a second round of multiplex PCR and then size-selected and purified. Paired-end sequencing of the libraries was performed with 100 bp reads on an Illumina HiSeq2000. Per the authors' processing: Raw data were processed with SOAPnuke, discarding reads with adapters, uncalled bases, mean Phred below 15, or no exact constant-primer or identifier match. High-quality paired reads were merged with COPE v1.2.5, and unique nucleotide sequences were defined as clonotypes. Clonotypes were aligned to IMGT TRBV, TRBD and TRBJ reference segments using MiTCR v1.1. Only V-J combinations with frequency above 0.0001, covering roughly 99% of repertoires, were analysed. The TCS score was defined as the ratio of F50 (clonal expansion) to E x V (chaos), calculated using BLOSUM62-based TCRdist between CDR3 peptides within each V-J. Welch's t-statistics and random forest reduced roughly 500 V-J features to fewer than 15, which were used in a naive Bayes classifier (R e1071). Using fastp trimming at Q25 and MiXCR clonotype assembly, TCRdb reanalyzed the public sequencing data and kept in-frame beta chains. Rows matching on CDR3 protein sequence are summarized as one entry with the most common DNA and genes. The V and J calls here are based on TCRdb, not the publication. The sample table holds about 250,000 distinct CDR3 sequences, of which approximately 24% were seen once. The ten largest clones represent roughly 32% of the sample.

What was sequenced was blood. This chain joins TRBV2 to TRBJ2-1; a stretch of 12 junction bases matches TRBD2. This sequence was found in a woman aged 40 to 49 with Graves' ophthalmopathy. DNA sequence: TGTGCCAGCAGCGAGACTAGCGGGGGCCGTAGATACAATGAGCAGTTCTTC. Translated, this gives CASSETSGGRRYNEQFF. Full variable domain (CDR3 extended with the reference TRBV2 and TRBJ2-1 proteins): EPEVTQTPSHQVTQMGQEVILRCVPISNHLYFYWYRQILGQKVEFLVSFYNNEISEKSEIFDDQFSVERPDGSNFTLKIRSTKLEDSAMYFCASSETSGGRRYNEQFFGPGTRLTVL.